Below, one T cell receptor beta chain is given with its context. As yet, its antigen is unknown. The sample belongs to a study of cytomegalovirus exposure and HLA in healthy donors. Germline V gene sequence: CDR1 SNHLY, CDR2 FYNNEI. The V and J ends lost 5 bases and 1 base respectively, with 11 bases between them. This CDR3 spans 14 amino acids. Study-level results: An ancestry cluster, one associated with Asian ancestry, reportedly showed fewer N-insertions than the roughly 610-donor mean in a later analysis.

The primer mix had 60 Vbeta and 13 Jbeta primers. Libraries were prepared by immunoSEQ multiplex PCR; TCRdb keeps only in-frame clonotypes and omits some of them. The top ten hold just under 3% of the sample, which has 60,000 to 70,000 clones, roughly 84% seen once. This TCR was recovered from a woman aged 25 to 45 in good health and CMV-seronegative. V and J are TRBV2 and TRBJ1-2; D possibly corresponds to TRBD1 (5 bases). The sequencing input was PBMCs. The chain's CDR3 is CASSYAQGNYGYTF. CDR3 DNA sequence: TGTGCCAGCAGTTACGCCCAGGGTAACTATGGCTACACCTTC.